This T cell receptor (beta chain) was recorded in a study of blood T cell repertoires in COVID-19. Study details: The cDNA or gDNA used as material had been derived from T cells, B-cell-depleted T cells, or PBMCs.

With 6 bases removed from V and 8 bases from J, the gap between germline ends came to 16 bases. CDR3 length: 14 amino acids. Germline CDR1 is SGHVS and CDR2 is FNYEAQ. Study processing details: Scientists estimated how many nucleated cells there were by amplifying reference gene primers. TCRdb keeps only in-frame clones here, not all; method: immunoSEQ multiplex PCR. V and J calls and clone size are those listed in that table; D and trimming were worked out from the DNA. The sample records around 94,000 clones, 75% to 90% being singletons. The chain carries TRBV7-6 and TRBJ2-2, with D perhaps TRBD1 (6 bases). Sequencing was carried out using peripheral blood. The clonotype comes from a human donor in a cohort sampled during active COVID-19. The CDR3 sequence is CASSLRQVLGELFF. CDR3 DNA sequence: TGTGCCAGCAGTCTCCGACAGGTTCTGGGGGAGCTGTTTTTT.